This TCR beta chain was sequenced during a study of T-cell memory formation after mild COVID-19. Whole-study findings and limits: The authors did not confirm SARS-CoV-2 specificity of second-wave clones peaking day 37. Largely, contracting CD4+ clones fell within CM and EM, and contracting CD8+ clones within EMRA.

TCRdb reanalysed the 5' RACE reads using MiXCR and keeps one entry per CDR3 protein. The sample carries 560,000 or so distinct CDR3 sequences, around a sixth recorded once. There are 16 residues in the CDR3. V gave up 2 bases and J gave up 2 bases, with 15 bases separating them. The V gene's germline CDR1 is SGHVS and CDR2 FNYEAQ. As concerns this clonotype: Its target is unknown.

This chain uses TRBV7-6 with TRBJ2-5; D perhaps matches TRBD2 (6 bases). Sequenced input: PBMCs or a T cell subset sorted from them (not recorded which). The clonotype was recovered from an adult woman who had mild COVID-19 (a few samples of this study predate the infection). Cell type and time point are not known. The CDR3 DNA reads as TGTGCCAGCAGCTTAAACTCGCGGGACTTACAAGAGACCCAGTACTTC. Translation: CASSLNSRDLQETQYF.